The rows below give T cell receptor beta chains drawn from one sample of a study of cytomegalovirus exposure and HLA in healthy donors. Libraries were prepared by immunoSEQ multiplex PCR; TCRdb keeps only in-frame clonotypes and omits some of them. The data contain 55,000 to 75,000 clones, around 62% of them seen just once; the ten biggest clones take up under 20%. Sequencing was done on a sample of PBMCs. These receptors originate from a man aged 40-49 years in good health and CMV-seropositive. The CDR3 runs from the conserved cysteine through the conserved F or W. A D gene is named only where the DNA matches it firmly. Part of the rows lack a size; the others show once, few, many or a class for expanded clones.

V	J	D	size	DNA	CDR3
TRBV19	TRBJ2-3	.	few	TGTGCCAGTAGTCTTCGACAGGCGGATACGCAGTATTTT	CASSLRQADTQYF
TRBV30	TRBJ1-1	TRBD1	few	TGTGCCTGGAGTGTACAGGGGGGATTTGAAGCTTTCTTT	CAWSVQGGFEAFF
TRBV5-1	TRBJ2-5	TRBD1	few	TGCGCCAGCAGCTCCAACAGGGGGTCGGGGGAGACCCAGTACTTC	CASSSNRGSGETQYF
TRBV7-2	TRBJ2-3	.	.	TGTGCCAGCAGCTCGGAGCGGGCCACAGATACGCAGTATTTT	CASSSERATDTQYF
TRBV4-1	TRBJ1-4	.	few	TGCGCCAGCAGCCAAGGACGCCAGGGAACTAATGAAAAACTGTTTTTT	CASSQGRQGTNEKLFF
TRBV7-2	TRBJ2-7	TRBD2	few	TGTGCCAGCAGCTTATCCCCGTCTAGCGGGAGCCTCTACGAGCAGTACTTC	CASSLSPSSGSLYEQYF
TRBV25-1	TRBJ2-5	TRBD2	.	TGTGCCAGCAGGGGACTAGCGGGAATACAAGAGACCCAGTACTTC	CASRGLAGIQETQYF
TRBV5-1	TRBJ2-3	.	.	TGCGCCAGCAGCTTGGACAGGCCCACAGATACGCAGTATTTT	CASSLDRPTDTQYF
TRBV5-5	TRBJ1-6	.	.	TGTGCCAGCAGCTCCGAACAAGTCTCCTCACCCCTCCACTTT	CASSSEQVSSPLHF
TRBV7-9	TRBJ1-3	.	.	TGTGCCAGCCAAAGCGGGGGGTCTGGAAACACCATATATTTT	CASQSGGSGNTIYF
TRBV4-3	TRBJ2-7	.	.	TGCGCCAGCAGCCCGGACAGTCCCTCCTACGAGCAGTACTTC	CASSPDSPSYEQYF
TRBV7-6	TRBJ2-1	.	once	TGTGCCAGCAGCTTAAGTACGGTACGAGCGTACAATGAGCAGTTCTTC	CASSLSTVRAYNEQFF
TRBV6-6	TRBJ2-1	TRBD2	few	TGTGCCAGCAGTCGAAGCGGGGGCAATGAGCAGTTCTTC	CASSRSGGNEQFF
TRBV30	TRBJ2-4	TRBD2	once	TGTGCCTGGAGCCCGACTAGCTTGACCAAAAACATTCAGTACTTC	CAWSPTSLTKNIQYF
TRBV18	TRBJ2-5	TRBD1	.	TGTGCCAGCTCACCCCTGGACAGGGCTGAGACCCAGTACTTC	CASSPLDRAETQYF
TRBV2	TRBJ2-7	.	.	TGTGCCAGCAGCTCCCAAGGAGGTGACAAGCAGTACTTC	CASSSQGGDKQYF
TRBV27	TRBJ2-1	TRBD2	.	TGTGCCAGCAGTTTATTCGACGGGAGGGATTGGGAGCAGTTCTTC	CASSLFDGRDWEQFF
TRBV4-2	TRBJ1-2	.	.	TGTGCCAGCAGCCAAGGGCCCGAGGTCGGATATGGCTACACCTTC	CASSQGPEVGYGYTF
TRBV29-1	TRBJ2-7	.	.	TGCAGCGTTGAAGATCGAACTCGTGGTGTCTCCTACGAGCAGTACTTC	CSVEDRTRGVSYEQYF
TRBV4-1	TRBJ2-7	TRBD1	.	TGCGCCAGCAGCCCGCGGCGACAGGGGAGCGACGAGCAGTACTTC	CASSPRRQGSDEQYF
TRBV7-9	TRBJ2-7	TRBD2	.	TGTGCCAGCAGTCCCGGACTAGTAGGCGAGCAGTACTTC	CASSPGLVGEQYF
TRBV7-9	TRBJ1-2	.	.	TGTTCCAGCAGCTTGGATTTAGTCGTAGCGCTAGATGGCTACACCTTC	CSSSLDLVVALDGYTF
TRBV9	TRBJ1-2	TRBD1	.	TGTGCCAGCAGCGGCATGGGACAGGGGGCGGTTGTTGATGGCTACACCTTC	CASSGMGQGAVVDGYTF
TRBV18	TRBJ2-7	TRBD1	few	TGTGCCAGCTCTCACCGGGACAGTACCTACGAGCAGTACTTC	CASSHRDSTYEQYF
TRBV6-1	TRBJ2-3	TRBD2	few	TGTGCCAGCAGTGAAGGCGGGAGGGCCGGGACAGATACGCAGTATTTT	CASSEGGRAGTDTQYF
TRBV19	TRBJ1-5	TRBD1	.	TGTGCCAGTAGTAGAGACAGGGGGCATGGCAGCAATCAGCCCCAGCATTTT	CASSRDRGHGSNQPQHF
TRBV19	TRBJ2-1	.	.	TGTGCCAGTAGTACCCGGTACAATGAGCAGTTCTTC	CASSTRYNEQFF
TRBV7-2	TRBJ2-1	.	.	TGTGCCAGCAGCCTTGACTTCTTTCCGAGCTCCTACAATGAGCAGTTCTTC	CASSLDFFPSSYNEQFF
TRBV30	TRBJ2-7	TRBD1	few	TGTGCCTGGAGGCAAGCCGACAGGGAGTTCGAGCAGTACTTC	CAWRQADREFEQYF
TRBV5-1	TRBJ1-6	TRBD1	.	TGCGCCAGCAACGGACAGGGGGTAGGTTCACCCCTCCACTTT	CASNGQGVGSPLHF
TRBV4-3	TRBJ2-7	TRBD2	.	TGCGCCAGCAGCCCCGGGACTAGCGGCGAGCAGTACTTC	CASSPGTSGEQYF
TRBV6-6	TRBJ2-1	TRBD1	.	TGTGCCAGCAGCCTAAGACCCGGGACAGACTACAATGAGCAGTTCTTC	CASSLRPGTDYNEQFF
TRBV6-1	TRBJ2-1	.	.	TGTGCCAGCAGTGATCCCCCTAGCTATGAGCAGTTCTTC	CASSDPPSYEQFF
TRBV16	TRBJ2-2	TRBD1	.	TGTGCCAGCAGCCAATCATGGGGTGGGACAGGGTACCCCGGGGAGCTGTTTTTT	CASSQSWGGTGYPGELFF
TRBV19	TRBJ1-5	.	.	TGTGCCAGTACCCCCGGGAGCAATCAGCCCCAGCATTTT	CASTPGSNQPQHF
TRBV7-9	TRBJ1-2	.	.	TGTGCCAGCAGCCTTGGACAGCGTGGTGGCTACACCTTC	CASSLGQRGGYTF
TRBV9	TRBJ2-4	.	.	TGTGCCAGCAGCGTAGACGGGGAAGGGCAGAAACCCCCCGAGGCCAAAAACATTCAGTACTTC	CASSVDGEGQKPPEAKNIQYF
TRBV10-3	TRBJ2-3	.	.	TGTGCCATTGGTCAGGGGGAGCGGGGCACAGATACGCAGTATTTT	CAIGQGERGTDTQYF
TRBV2	TRBJ2-2	.	few	TGTGCCAGCAGGAGGGACATAATAACCGGGGAGCTGTTTTTT	CASRRDIITGELFF
TRBV5-1	TRBJ2-2	.	.	TGCGCCAGCAGCCTTGGACAAGACACCGGGGAGCTGTTTTTT	CASSLGQDTGELFF
TRBV27	TRBJ2-1	.	.	TGTGCCAGCAGTCGAGTTCCCCCCTCCTACAATGAGCAGTTCTTC	CASSRVPPSYNEQFF
TRBV25-1	TRBJ2-3	.	few	TGTGCCAGCAGTGGTGGCGGCGGTGAAGATACGCAGTATTTT	CASSGGGGEDTQYF
TRBV11-2	TRBJ2-2	TRBD2	.	TGTGCCAGCAGCTTCACTAGCGGGAGAACACCCGGGGAGCTGTTTTTT	CASSFTSGRTPGELFF
TRBV30	TRBJ2-3	.	.	TGTGCCTGGAGGACAGACCTCTTAAGCACAGATACGCAGTATTTT	CAWRTDLLSTDTQYF
TRBV18	TRBJ2-1	.	.	TGTGCCAGCTCACCACGGAGCAGAATATCGTCGGGTGAGCAGTTCTTC	CASSPRSRISSGEQFF
TRBV9	TRBJ1-2	TRBD1	few	TGTGCCAGCAGCTCGCCTCAGGGGGCCAGGGGTGGCTACACCTTC	CASSSPQGARGGYTF
TRBV5-1	TRBJ2-1	TRBD1	.	TGCGCCAGCAGCATAGGGGGCGATGAGCAGTTCTTC	CASSIGGDEQFF
TRBV6-6	TRBJ1-3	.	few	TGTGCCAGCAGGGACAGCTCTGGAAACACCATATATTTT	CASRDSSGNTIYF